This T cell receptor beta chain came from a study of spatial heterogeneity in lung cancer. Study-level results: It was found that expanded intratumoral alpha and beta TCR counts tracked tumor mutation counts.

In the library, each TCR cDNA molecule bore its own unique molecular identifier. MiXCR, run by TCRdb on the 5' RACE reads, gives a single entry per CDR3 protein. This table holds a few thousand distinct CDR3 sequences, around 15% found once. Regarding time point: sample taken at primary tumor resection. This clonotype ranks as large (0.1 to 1%). Its cognate antigen is unknown. The V gene's germline CDR1 is LGHDT and CDR2 YNNKEL (reference sequence). V dropped 4 bases and J dropped 6 bases, with 12 bases sitting between them. The CDR3 consists of 13 residues. The specimen comprised lung tumor tissue, sampled at surgery. This TCR came from a female donor with early-stage non-small cell lung cancer. The chain links TRBV3-1 to TRBJ2-5; D ambiguous. The CDR3 reads CASSPQDRQTQYF. The DNA for the CDR3 is TGTGCCAGCAGCCCCCAAGATCGACAGACCCAGTACTTC.